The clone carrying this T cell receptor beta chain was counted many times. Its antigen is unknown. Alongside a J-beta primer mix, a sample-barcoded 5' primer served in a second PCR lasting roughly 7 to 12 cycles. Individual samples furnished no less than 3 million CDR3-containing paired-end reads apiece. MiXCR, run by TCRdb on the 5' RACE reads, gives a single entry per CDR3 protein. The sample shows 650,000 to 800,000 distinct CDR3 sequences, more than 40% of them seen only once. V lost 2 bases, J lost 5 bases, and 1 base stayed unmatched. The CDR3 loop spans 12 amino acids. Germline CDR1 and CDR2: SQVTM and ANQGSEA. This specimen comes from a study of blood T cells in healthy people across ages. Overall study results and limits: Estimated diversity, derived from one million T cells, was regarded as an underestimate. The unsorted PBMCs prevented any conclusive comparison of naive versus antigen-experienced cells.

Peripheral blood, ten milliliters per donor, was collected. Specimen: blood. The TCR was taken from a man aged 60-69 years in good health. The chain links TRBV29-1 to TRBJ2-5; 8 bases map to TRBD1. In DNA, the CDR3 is TGCAGCGTTGAACAGGGGGCGGAGACCCAGTACTTC. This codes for CSVEQGAETQYF.